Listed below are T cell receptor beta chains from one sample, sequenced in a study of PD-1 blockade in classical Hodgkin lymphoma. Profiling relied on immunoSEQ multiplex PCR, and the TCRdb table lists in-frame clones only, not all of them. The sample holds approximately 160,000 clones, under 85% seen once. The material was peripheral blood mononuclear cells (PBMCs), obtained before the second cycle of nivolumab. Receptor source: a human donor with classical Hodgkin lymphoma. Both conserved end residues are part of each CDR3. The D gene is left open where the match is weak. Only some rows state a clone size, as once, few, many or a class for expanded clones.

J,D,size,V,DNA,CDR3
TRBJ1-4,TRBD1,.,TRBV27,TGTGCCAGCAGTTGGACGTACAGGGGACTTAATGAAAAACTGTTTTTT,CASSWTYRGLNEKLFF
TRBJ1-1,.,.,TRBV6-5,TGTGCCAGCAGCTCGGGGGTAGTCACTGAAGCTTTCTTT,CASSSGVVTEAFF
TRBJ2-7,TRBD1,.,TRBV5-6,TGTGCCAGCAGCTTAACGGGACAGCACTACGAGCAGTACTTC,CASSLTGQHYEQYF
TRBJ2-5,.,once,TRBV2,TGTGCCAGCAGTGATGGGCATGACGTGACCCAGTACTTC,CASSDGHDVTQYF
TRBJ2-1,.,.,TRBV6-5,TGTGCCAGCAGTTACCCTTGGAGAAGACCCCAGTTCTTC,CASSYPWRRPQFF
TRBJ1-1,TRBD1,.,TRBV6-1,TGTGCCAGCAGTGAATCGAGGACAGGGATGAACACTGAAGCTTTCTTT,CASSESRTGMNTEAFF
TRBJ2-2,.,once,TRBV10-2,TGCGCCAGCAGTGAAACAGGTTCGAATACCGGGGAGCTGTTTTTT,CASSETGSNTGELFF
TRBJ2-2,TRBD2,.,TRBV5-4,TGTGCCAGCAGCCCGCCGGGACTAGCTAACACCGGGGAGCTGTTTTTT,CASSPPGLANTGELFF
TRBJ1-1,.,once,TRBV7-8,TGTGCCAGCAGTCTAGGGGGGGCCACTGAAGCTTTCTTT,CASSLGGATEAFF
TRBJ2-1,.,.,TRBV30,TGTGCCTGGAGTGTCAGAGGGAGCTCCTACAATGAGCAGTTCTTC,CAWSVRGSSYNEQFF
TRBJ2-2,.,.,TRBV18,TGTGCCAGCTCACCAGAGCATCAGCGCACCGGGGAGCTGTTTTTT,CASSPEHQRTGELFF
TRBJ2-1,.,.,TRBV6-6,TGTGCCAGCAGTTACTCGGAATACAATGAGCAGTTCTTC,CASSYSEYNEQFF
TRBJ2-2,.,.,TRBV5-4,TGTGCCAGCAGTAATCCGGGGAGCGGGGAGCTGTTTTTT,CASSNPGSGELFF
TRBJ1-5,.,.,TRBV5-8,TGTGCCAGCAGCTTGGATTATTATCAGCCCCAGCATTTT,CASSLDYYQPQHF
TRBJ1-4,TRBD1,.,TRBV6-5,TGTGCCAGCAGTTCCCGGACAGGGTGGGATGAAAAACTGTTTTTT,CASSSRTGWDEKLFF
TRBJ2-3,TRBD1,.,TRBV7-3,TGTGCCAGCAGCCAAGACAGGGGCACAGATACGCAGTATTTT,CASSQDRGTDTQYF
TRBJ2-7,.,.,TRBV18,TGTGCCAGCTCACCTTCAGGGGTGTGGGAGCAGTACTTC,CASSPSGVWEQYF
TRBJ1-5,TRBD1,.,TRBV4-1,TGCGCCAGCAGCCAGACAGGACAGGGAGCCATGAATCAGCCCCAGCATTTT,CASSQTGQGAMNQPQHF
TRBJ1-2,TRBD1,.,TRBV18,TGTGCCAGCTCACCGATGCCGGGACAGGACTATGGCTACACCTTC,CASSPMPGQDYGYTF
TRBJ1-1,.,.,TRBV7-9,TGTGCCAGTTTGGGGGGTGACGCCACTGAAGCTTTCTTT,CASLGGDATEAFF
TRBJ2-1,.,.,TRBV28,TGTGCCAGCAGTTTCCTGGCTCCTTGGAATGAGCAGTTCTTC,CASSFLAPWNEQFF
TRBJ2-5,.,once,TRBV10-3,TGTGCCATCAGTGAGTCCTCCCAAGAGACCCAGTACTTC,CAISESSQETQYF
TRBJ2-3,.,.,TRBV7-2,TGTGCCAGCAGCTTAGCCCGGGATAGGGATACGCAGTATTTT,CASSLARDRDTQYF
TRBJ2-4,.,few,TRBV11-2,TGTGCCAGCAGCTTAAGCAAAAACATTCAGTACTTC,CASSLSKNIQYF
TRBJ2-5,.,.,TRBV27,TGTGCCAGCAGTTCGGGGCAAGAGACCCAGTACTTC,CASSSGQETQYF
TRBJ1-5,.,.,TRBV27,TGTGCCAGCAGCCCTCACAGGGCTCAGCCCCAGCATTTT,CASSPHRAQPQHF
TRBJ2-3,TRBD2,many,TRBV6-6,TGTGCCAGCAGAGGACGGGGGCGGGAGGGTAAAGATACGCAGTATTTT,CASRGRGREGKDTQYF
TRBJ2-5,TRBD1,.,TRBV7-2,TGTGCCAGCAGCCCAGGGGGCCTCCAAGAGACCCAGTACTTC,CASSPGGLQETQYF
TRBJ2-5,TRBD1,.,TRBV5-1,TGCGCCAGCAGCCGAAGGGTGGGACAGGCCGTGTTGGGACAGTACTTC,CASSRRVGQAVLGQYF
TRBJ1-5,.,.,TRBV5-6,TGTGCCAGCAGCTCCGGACAATATCAGCCCCAGCATTTT,CASSSGQYQPQHF
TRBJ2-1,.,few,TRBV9,TGTGCCAGCAGCGTAGCGGGGAATCCAGGTCGGTATGAGCAGTTCTTC,CASSVAGNPGRYEQFF
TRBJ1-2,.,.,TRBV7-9,TGTGCCAGCAGCTTATTCATTAACTATGGCTACACCTTC,CASSLFINYGYTF
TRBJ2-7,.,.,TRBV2,TGTGCCAGCACTAGGGGCAGCGACTCCTACGAGCAGTACTTC,CASTRGSDSYEQYF
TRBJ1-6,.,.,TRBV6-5,TGTGCCACCCGGACACGTAATTCACCCCTCCACTTT,CATRTRNSPLHF
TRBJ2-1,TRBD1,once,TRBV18,TGTGCCAGCTCACCTACCGGGACAGGATACAATGAGCAGTTCTTC,CASSPTGTGYNEQFF
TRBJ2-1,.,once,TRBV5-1,TGCGCCAGCAGAGTGGCATTCAGGGTCTCCTACAATGAGCAGTTCTTC,CASRVAFRVSYNEQFF
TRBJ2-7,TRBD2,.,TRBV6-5,TGTGCCAGTACGGCTAGCGGGGGAATCGGGCAGTACTTC,CASTASGGIGQYF